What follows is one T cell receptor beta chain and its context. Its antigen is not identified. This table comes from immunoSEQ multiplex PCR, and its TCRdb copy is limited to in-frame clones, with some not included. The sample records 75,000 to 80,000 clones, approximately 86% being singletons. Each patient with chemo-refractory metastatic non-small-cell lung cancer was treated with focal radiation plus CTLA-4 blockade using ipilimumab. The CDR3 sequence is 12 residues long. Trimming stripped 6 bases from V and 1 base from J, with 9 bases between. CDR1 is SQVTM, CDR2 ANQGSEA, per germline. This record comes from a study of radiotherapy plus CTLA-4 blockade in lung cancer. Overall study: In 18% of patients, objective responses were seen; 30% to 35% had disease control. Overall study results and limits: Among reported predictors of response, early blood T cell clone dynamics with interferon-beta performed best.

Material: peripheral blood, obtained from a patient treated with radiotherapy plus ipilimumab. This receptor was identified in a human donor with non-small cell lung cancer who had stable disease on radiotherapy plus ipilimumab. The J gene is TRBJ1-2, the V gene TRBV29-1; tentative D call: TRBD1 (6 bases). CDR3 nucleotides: TGCAGCGTAGAGGACAGTAACTATGGCTACACCTTC. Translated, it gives CSVEDSNYGYTF.